These 27 T cell receptor beta chains were all obtained from the same sample, sequenced in a study of cytomegalovirus exposure and HLA in healthy donors. PCR was performed using 60 Vbeta and 13 Jbeta primers. Sequencing was performed with immunoSEQ multiplex PCR; in TCRdb, only in-frame clones are kept and a portion is missing. The sample holds roughly 220,000 clones, under 85% seen once. The sequenced material came from PBMCs. The receptors stem from a man between 50 and 59 years old in good health and CMV-seronegative.

The chain links TRBV6-6 to TRBJ1-5; D not resolved. The V gene's germline CDR1 is MNHNY and CDR2 SVGAGI (reference sequence). V dropped 7 bases and J dropped 0 bases, with 7 bases sitting between them. The CDR3 sequence is 13 residues long. CDR3 in amino acids: CASTLGSNQPQHF. The CDR3, as DNA: TGTGCCAGCACCCTAGGTAGCAATCAGCCCCAGCATTTT.

The chain couples TRBV7-2 to TRBJ2-7, with TRBD1 as a possible D gene (5 bases). The CDR3 has 15 residues. V was cut by 4 bases and J by 3 bases, with 16 bases left in between. The germline CDR1 and CDR2 sequences are SGHTA and FQGNSA. Written as DNA, the CDR3 is TGTGCCAGCAGCTCCGTGTTAGACAGTTTCTACGAGCAGTACTTC. Translation gives CASSSVLDSFYEQYF. Drawing the rest from reference TRBV7-2 and TRBJ2-7, the complete variable domain is GAGVSQSPSNKVTEKGKDVELRCDPISGHTALYWYRQSLGQGLEFLIYFQGNSAPDKSGLPSDRFSAERTGGSVSTLTIQRTQQEDSAVYLCASSSVLDSFYEQYFGPGTRLTVT.

This clone came up a few times. V gene TRBV21-1 combines with J gene TRBJ2-7; the table's D call, TRBD2, was not checked against the DNA. TRBV21-1 is a recognized pseudogene. CDR3 length: 16 amino acids. The CDR3, as DNA: TGTGCCAGCACCCTTAGGTGCGGGTACAACTCCTACGAGCAGTACTTC. Translation gives CASTLRCGYNSYEQYF.

This clone was detected once. The chain carries TRBV2 and TRBJ2-7; 9 nucleotides agree with TRBD1. From germline, CDR1 is SNHLY and CDR2 FYNNEI. V dropped 4 bases and J dropped 1; count of bases not matched to a gene: 8. The CDR3 length is 16 residues. The CDR3 reads CASSVLDDRGSYEQYF. For the CDR3, the DNA is TGTGCCAGCAGTGTTCTAGACGACAGGGGGTCCTACGAGCAGTACTTC.

The chain links TRBV27 to TRBJ2-1; D is possibly TRBD1 (5 bases). Per germline, CDR1 MNHEY and CDR2 SMNVEV (reference sequence). The V and J ends lost 8 bases and 0 bases respectively, with 14 bases between them. The CDR3 is 15 amino acids. CDR3 region: CASVPQGSSYNEQFF. The CDR3 DNA reads TGTGCCAGCGTCCCCCAGGGTAGCTCCTACAATGAGCAGTTCTTC.

The rearrangement joins TRBV19 to TRBJ1-4; D may be TRBD1 (6 bases). The germline gives CDR1 LNHDA, CDR2 SQIVND (reference sequence). V was cut by 10 bases and J by 7 bases, with 22 bases left in between. CDR3 length: 15 amino acids. CDR3 coding DNA: TGTGCCACCGAAAGGATGGGGGCTGGGGGTGAAAAACTGTTTTTT. This translates into CATERMGAGGEKLFF. The entire variable domain, with the rest obtained from reference TRBV19 and TRBJ1-4, is as follows: DGGITQSPKYLFRKEGQNVTLSCEQNLNHDAMYWYRQDPGQGLRLIYYSQIVNDFQKGDIAEGYSVSREKKESFPLTVTSAQKNPTAFYLCATERMGAGGEKLFFGSGTQLSVL.

V and J are TRBV6-1 and TRBJ1-3, with TRBD1 identical over 7 bases. The V gene's germline CDR1 is MNHNS and CDR2 SASEGT. The CDR3 covers 14 residues. J lost 4 bases, V lost 6 bases, and 6 bases had no gene match. The CDR3 bases are TGTGCCAGCAGCGACAGGGTTGAAGGAAACACCATATATTTT. Protein: CASSDRVEGNTIYF.

This chain links TRBV10-3 with TRBJ2-1; D gene uncertain. Trimming pared 11 bases from V and 9 bases from J, leaving 20 bases between. The CDR3 totals 13 residues. The germline V gene has CDR1 ENHRY and CDR2 SYGVKD. The CDR3 protein is CAAPIDSGTEQFF. The CDR3, as DNA: TGTGCCGCCCCTATAGACTCGGGTACTGAGCAGTTCTTC.

The chain is built from TRBV4-1 and TRBJ1-4, with D possibly being TRBD1 (5 bases). Trimming pared 0 bases from V and 0 bases from J, leaving 8 bases between. The CDR3 spans 16 residues. Germline V CDR1 and CDR2: MGHRA, YSYEKL. This CDR3 is CASSQDWGATNEKLFF. In DNA form, the CDR3 reads TGCGCCAGCAGCCAAGATTGGGGGGCAACTAATGAAAAACTGTTTTTT.

The chain uses TRBV27 and TRBJ1-1; D remains unclear. The CDR3 contains 14 residues. From germline, CDR1 is MNHEY and CDR2 SMNVEV (reference sequence). With 3 bases removed from V and 5 bases from J, the gap between germline ends came to 13 bases. The CDR3 nucleotides are TGTGCCAGCAGTTTTCACGGACGGGGAACTGAAGCTTTCTTT. Its protein is CASSFHGRGTEAFF.

This clone appeared once. This chain uses TRBV30 with TRBJ2-6; 8 bases align to TRBD1. The CDR3 has 16 residues. CDR1 and CDR2 from the germline V gene are GTSNPN and SVGIG (reference sequence). The J segment lost 0 bases and the V segment lost 3 bases, leaving 4 bases of the junction unmatched. CDR3: CAWRGTGTSGANVLTF. The CDR3 nucleotides are TGTGCCTGGAGGGGGACAGGTACCTCTGGGGCCAACGTCCTGACTTTC.

The rearrangement joins TRBV28 to TRBJ1-4; tentatively, D is TRBD1 (5 bases). Trimming removed 3 bases at V and 8 bases at J, with 10 bases between. Germline CDR1 reads MDHEN; CDR2 reads SYDVKM. The CDR3 has 13 residues. DNA of the CDR3: TGTGCCAGCAGTTTGTTAGGGGCGGAAAAACTGTTTTTT. This codes for CASSLLGAEKLFF.

Comment on this clone: At one end the junction does not follow the germline gene, possibly because of a read error. The V and J genes are TRBV11-3 and TRBJ2-2; perhaps TRBD1 as D (5 bases). Germline CDR1 SGHNT, CDR2 YENEEA. CDR3 length: 13 residues. CDR3 coding DNA: TGTGCCAGCAAAGGGGCGAACACCAGGGAGCTGTTTTTT. This sequence encodes CASKGANTRELFF. Complete variable domain (other parts from reference TRBV11-3 and TRBJ2-2): EAGVVQSPRYKIIEKKQPVAFWCNPISGHNTLYWYLQNLGQGPELLIRYENEEAVDDSQLPKDRFSAERLKGVDSTLKIQPAELGDSAVYLCASKGANTRELFFGEGSRLTVL.

The genes are TRBV5-6 and TRBJ2-1; 10 bases line up with TRBD2. Trimming at V came to 5 bases and at J to 6 bases, leaving 8 bases not matched to a gene. The length of the CDR3 is 15 residues. Germline loops: CDR1 SGHDT, CDR2 YYEEEE. This chain's CDR3 is CASSRSSGSANEQFF. As DNA, the CDR3 is TGTGCCAGCAGTCGTTCTAGCGGGAGTGCCAATGAGCAGTTCTTC.

This chain links TRBV7-9 with TRBJ1-5; a possible D gene is TRBD1 (5 bases). Germline-derived CDR1 and CDR2 are SEHNR and FQNEAQ (reference sequence). V gave up 1 base and J gave up 3 bases, with 7 bases separating them. The CDR3 loop spans 14 amino acids. This chain's CDR3 is CASSLGQNNQPQHF. CDR3 nucleotide sequence: TGTGCCAGCAGCTTAGGACAGAACAATCAGCCCCAGCATTTT.

In its sample, this clone was seen a few times. The CDR3 here is CASSPGRASYNEQFF. CDR3 bases: TGTGCCAGCAGTCCCGGGAGGGCCTCTTACAATGAGCAGTTCTTC. This chain joins TRBV27 and TRBJ2-1; 8 bases match TRBD2. CDR1 is MNHEY, CDR2 SMNVEV, per germline (reference sequence). The V and J ends lost 5 bases and 4 bases, in that order; junction bases with no gene match: 7. This CDR3 is built from 15 residues.

This chain joins TRBV6-5 and TRBJ1-1, with D perhaps TRBD1 (6 bases). V dropped 6 bases and J dropped 5 bases, with 10 bases sitting between them. The CDR3 runs to 12 residues. Per the germline V gene, CDR1 is MNHEY and CDR2 is SVGAGI. The CDR3 DNA is TGTGCCAGCAGGCAAACAGGGACTGAAGCTTTCTTT. Translated, it gives CASRQTGTEAFF.

CDR3 coding DNA: TGTGCCAGCAGCTGGGACAGGCGGAGGGATGAGCAGTACTTC. It yields the protein CASSWDRRRDEQYF. V is TRBV28 and J is TRBJ2-7; TRBD1 matches 8 bases. CDR3 length: 14 amino acids. The V gene end was trimmed by 6 bases and the J gene end by 7 bases; junction bases not matched to a gene: 11. Germline assignment: CDR1 MDHEN and CDR2 SYDVKM.

This chain joins TRBV7-9 and TRBJ2-5, with a possible D match to TRBD1 (8 bases). CDR1 and CDR2 from the germline V gene are SEHNR and FQNEAQ (reference sequence). The CDR3 is made up of 16 amino acids. Trimming removed 4 bases from V and 2 bases from J, with 17 bases in between. DNA for the CDR3: TGTGCCAGCAGCTCGGACAGGGAGGGTCGGCAAGAGACCCAGTACTTC. As protein: CASSSDREGRQETQYF.

This clone was found once. The gene calls are TRBV9 and TRBJ2-1; 9 nucleotides match TRBD2. Germline V lookup: CDR1 SGDLS, CDR2 YYNGEE. The CDR3 consists of 17 residues. V trimming: 4 bases; J trimming: 0 bases; junction bases outside the gene matches: 8. In DNA, the CDR3 is TGTGCCAGCAGCATTCGCCTAGCGGGAAGCTCCTACAATGAGCAGTTCTTC. Encoded protein: CASSIRLAGSSYNEQFF.

The rearrangement joins TRBV11-2 to TRBJ2-1, with 16 bases fitting TRBD2. Losses at the gene ends were 5 bases for V and 8 bases for J; bases not matched to a gene: 9. CDR3 length equals 17 residues. Germline CDR1 is SGHAT and CDR2 is FQNNGV. The CDR3 nucleotides read TGTGCCAGCAGCCCTAGATCCGGGACTAGCGGGAGGGATGAGCAGTTCTTC. It specifies CASSPRSGTSGRDEQFF.

This chain uses TRBV9 with TRBJ2-3; D gene uncertain. V was pared by 4 bases and J by 4 bases, with 7 bases between. This CDR3 comprises 12 residues. Germline CDR1 and CDR2: SGDLS and YYNGEE. CDR3 in DNA: TGTGCCAGCAGCCCCGGAGCAGATACGCAGTATTTT. As protein: CASSPGADTQYF.

The rearrangement links TRBV30 to TRBJ1-2, with 7 positions matching TRBD1. The CDR3 has 14 residues. Germline CDR1 reads GTSNPN; CDR2 reads SVGIG (reference sequence). The junction had 11 bases not matched to a gene; V was cut back by 2 bases and J by 8 bases. Here the CDR3 reads CAWSRSDRERGYTF. CDR3 coding DNA: TGTGCCTGGAGTCGATCAGACAGGGAACGGGGCTACACCTTC.

The chain couples TRBV18 to TRBJ2-5; 12 bases are shared with TRBD1. Per germline, CDR1 KGHSH and CDR2 LQKENI. This CDR3 is built from 15 residues. Losses at the gene ends were 3 bases for V and 4 bases for J; bases not matched to a gene: 3. This CDR3 reads CASSPGTGGGETQYF. The DNA of the CDR3 is TGTGCCAGCTCACCGGGGACAGGGGGCGGAGAGACCCAGTACTTC.

V is TRBV21-1 and J is TRBJ2-7; TRBD1, the D gene given by the table, was not confirmed from the DNA. TRBV21-1 is designated a pseudogene. The CDR3 sequence is 19 residues long. The CDR3 nucleotides read TGTGCCAGCACCCTCGCCCCGGGACAGGGTTGGAAGTCGTCCTACGAGCAGTACTTC. This translates into CASTLAPGQGWKSSYEQYF.

This chain uses TRBV5-1 with TRBJ2-7, with 7 bases identical to TRBD1. The germline CDR1 and CDR2 sequences are SGHRS and YFSETQ. The CDR3 extends over 13 amino acids. V trimming: 2 bases; J trimming: 7 bases; junction bases outside the gene matches: 6. The CDR3 DNA sequence: TGCGCCAGCAGCTTAGAACAGGGGTGGGAGCAGTACTTC. Its translation: CASSLEQGWEQYF.

This chain joins TRBV28 and TRBJ2-7, with TRBD2 as a possible D gene (5 bases). Germline V CDR1 and CDR2: MDHEN, SYDVKM. The CDR3 runs 13 residues. The germline V and J ends were trimmed by 2 bases and 6 bases, with 11 bases remaining between them. CDR3 amino acids: CASSLGLPPEQYF. The DNA for the CDR3 is TGTGCCAGCAGTTTAGGACTGCCACCCGAGCAGTACTTC.